Listed below are T cell receptor beta chains from one sample, sequenced in a study of tumor-infiltrating lymphocytes in oesophageal squamous cell carcinoma. TCRdb reprocessed the reads via MiXCR and lists one record per CDR3 protein. In the table there are 9,500 to 12,000 distinct CDR3 sequences, roughly 60% of which are singletons. The source material was blood. Receptors originate from a female donor with esophageal squamous cell carcinoma. Both conserved end residues are part of each CDR3. A D gene is named only where the DNA matches it firmly. The size entry is marked missing in some rows and otherwise reads once, few, many or a size class.

J,size,V,D,DNA,CDR3
TRBJ2-1,-,TRBV7-2,-,TGTGCCAGCAGCTTAGGGCTTTTGGATGAGCAGTTCTTC,CASSLGLLDEQFF
TRBJ2-2,few,TRBV7-2,-,TGTGCCAGCAGCTTAGCCAGGACGAACACCGGGGAGCTGTTTTTT,CASSLARTNTGELFF
TRBJ2-7,few,TRBV7-9,-,TGTGCCAGCAGCTTTAAAGCCTACGAGCAGTACTTC,CASSFKAYEQYF
TRBJ2-7,few,TRBV7-8,-,TGTGCCAGCAGCTCGGACGACCACGAGCAGTACTTC,CASSSDDHEQYF
TRBJ2-3,-,TRBV7-4,-,TGTGCCAGCAGCGGGAGGAGGGGGGGCCCAGATACGCAGTATTTT,CASSGRRGGPDTQYF
TRBJ1-5,many,TRBV5-1,-,TGCGCCAGCAGCTTTGAGGGCGATCAGCCCCAGCATTTT,CASSFEGDQPQHF
TRBJ1-6,many,TRBV7-9,-,TGTGCCAGCAGCTTGGCTCGCGCGTTCGGTTCACCCCTCCACTTT,CASSLARAFGSPLHF
TRBJ2-3,-,TRBV6-4,-,TGTGCCAGCAGTCCCCTTTCCGGTAACACAGATACGCAGTATTTT,CASSPLSGNTDTQYF
TRBJ2-2,few,TRBV7-8,-,TGTGCCAGCAGCTTCACAGGCTCCGGGGAGCTGTTTTTT,CASSFTGSGELFF
TRBJ2-5,-,TRBV12-3/TRBV12-4,-,TGTGCCAGCAGTTTAGGACTTCAAGAGACCCAGTACTTC,CASSLGLQETQYF
TRBJ2-1,-,TRBV6-2/TRBV6-3,-,TGTGCCAGCAGTCGCTTGGTAGGGATCACCTACAATGAGCAGTTCTTC,CASSRLVGITYNEQFF
TRBJ2-2,-,TRBV7-6,-,TGTGCTAGCAGCTTGGACGGAGCGAACACCGGGGAGCTGTTTTTT,CASSLDGANTGELFF
TRBJ2-7,-,TRBV6-6,-,TGTGCCAGCAGTTATGACAGAATCTACGAGCAGTACTTC,CASSYDRIYEQYF
TRBJ2-2,-,TRBV27,-,TGTGCCAGCACCGGACTAGAGGTAGCACAGGGCACCGGGGAGCTGTTTTTT,CASTGLEVAQGTGELFF
TRBJ2-7,-,TRBV7-2,-,TGTGCCAGCAGCTTAAGTAAGGGGGAGACCAATGAGCAGTACTTC,CASSLSKGETNEQYF
TRBJ2-1,-,TRBV7-2,TRBD1,TGTGCCAGCAGCTTAGGACAGGGGGTCAATGAGCAGTTCTTC,CASSLGQGVNEQFF
TRBJ2-1,medium-sized,TRBV10-3,TRBD1,TGTGCCATCAGTGACGGGACAGGGTTCTACAATGAGCAGTTCTTC,CAISDGTGFYNEQFF
TRBJ1-2,medium-sized,TRBV6-6,-,TGTGCCAGCAGTTACGGTGTCGACTATGGCTACACCTTC,CASSYGVDYGYTF
TRBJ2-2,-,TRBV6-8,-,TGTGCCACCAGAAGGCAGGCGGGGAACACCGGGGAGCTGTTTTTT,CATRRQAGNTGELFF
TRBJ2-1,few,TRBV12-5,TRBD1,TGTGCTAGTGGTACGACGGGACAGGGACGTAATGAGCAGTTCTTC,CASGTTGQGRNEQFF
TRBJ2-6,once,TRBV7-3,-,TGTGCCAGCAGCTTAGTCCTCTCTGGGGCCAACGTCCTGACTTTC,CASSLVLSGANVLTF
TRBJ1-1,-,TRBV10-3,-,TGTGCCATCAGTGACGGGGGGAACACTGAAGCTTTCTTT,CAISDGGNTEAFF
TRBJ2-6,-,TRBV24-1,-,TGTGCCACCAGTGATTTGGGCACGACTGGGGCCAACGTCCTGACTTTC,CATSDLGTTGANVLTF
TRBJ2-7,-,TRBV7-2,TRBD1,TGTGCCAGCAGCTATGGGACAGGGGTTTCACCCCTCCACTTC,CASSYGTGVSPLHF
TRBJ2-1,few,TRBV7-6,-,TGTGCCAGCAGCTCGAGACCCGATGGGGATGAGCAGTTCTTC,CASSSRPDGDEQFF
TRBJ2-3,-,TRBV7-9,-,TGTGCCAGCAGCTTAGGAGGGGCCACAGATACGCAGTATTTT,CASSLGGATDTQYF
TRBJ1-2,large,TRBV7-6,TRBD1,TGTGCCAGCAGCCAAATAAGACAGGGTGGAGGCTACACCTTC,CASSQIRQGGGYTF
TRBJ2-1,once,TRBV7-2,TRBD2,TGTGCCACCAATAGCGGGTGGCCCTACAATGAGCAGTTCTTC,CATNSGWPYNEQFF
TRBJ2-1,-,TRBV12-3/TRBV12-4,-,TGTGCCAGCAGTTTAGTGGGCAATAACAATGAGCAGTTCTTC,CASSLVGNNNEQFF
TRBJ2-7,few,TRBV6-6,-,TGTGCCAGCAGTTACTCCCTAGTGGGAGGTTACGAGCAGTACTTC,CASSYSLVGGYEQYF
TRBJ2-1,-,TRBV7-6,-,TGTGCCAGCAGCTTAGATATTTGGGGTGGGCAGTTCTTC,CASSLDIWGGQFF
TRBJ1-4,many,TRBV10-3,TRBD1,TGTGCCATCAGGGACAGGGAGGGTGAAAAACTGTTTTTT,CAIRDREGEKLFF
TRBJ2-7,many,TRBV10-3,-,TGTGCCATCATGGACAGCTCCTACGAGCAGTACTTC,CAIMDSSYEQYF
TRBJ1-1,once,TRBV7-9,-,TGTGCCAGCAGCGGTACGCAGATTTTGGCTTTCTTT,CASSGTQILAFF
TRBJ2-5,few,TRBV7-9,-,TGTGCCAGCAGCCCCCAAAGAGCGCAAGAGACCCAGTACTTC,CASSPQRAQETQYF
TRBJ2-3,-,TRBV6-1,-,TGTGCCAGCAAGCTCTATGCCCGAGCCACAGGGGACTGGAGCACAGATACGCAGTATTTT,CASKLYARATGDWSTDTQYF
TRBJ2-2,-,TRBV27,TRBD2,TGTGCCAGCAGTAATAGCGGGAGCAACACCGGGGAGCTGTTTTTT,CASSNSGSNTGELFF
TRBJ2-5,-,TRBV2,-,TGTGCCAGCAGTGGGGAAAAAGAGACCCAGTACTTC,CASSGEKETQYF
TRBJ2-5,-,TRBV7-3,-,TGTGCCAGCAGCTTATTCGGTGGCTCCCAAGAGACCCAGTACTTC,CASSLFGGSQETQYF
TRBJ1-1,-,TRBV19,-,TGTGCCAGTAGTGTCGCAGCCAAAGGGACTGAAGCTTTCTTT,CASSVAAKGTEAFF
TRBJ2-5,-,TRBV7-3,TRBD1,TGTGCCAGCAGCTTAACCCCGGGACAGGGGGAAGAGACCCAGTACTTC,CASSLTPGQGEETQYF
TRBJ2-7,-,TRBV11-1,-,TGTGCCAGCAGCTTAGGAGGTCTTCTGGTTGACGAGCAGTACTTC,CASSLGGLLVDEQYF
TRBJ2-5,-,TRBV7-6,-,TGTGCCAGCAGCTTATCAGGAATAGAGACCCAGTACTTC,CASSLSGIETQYF
TRBJ2-3,-,TRBV7-2,-,TGTGCCAGCAGCTTAGTGGCCTTTCAGGGAGGAGATACGCAGTATTTT,CASSLVAFQGGDTQYF
TRBJ2-7,-,TRBV6-8,-,TGTGCCAGCAGTTACCGTAGGCAGGGGACCTACGAGCAGTACTTC,CASSYRRQGTYEQYF
TRBJ2-3,few,TRBV7-9,TRBD1,TGTGCCAGCAGCGCAGTATGGGACAGGGGTTTCGCAGATACGCAGTATTTT,CASSAVWDRGFADTQYF
TRBJ2-7,few,TRBV7-4,TRBD1,TGTGCCAGCAGTTGGGGACAGTCCTACGAGCAGTACTTC,CASSWGQSYEQYF
TRBJ2-1,few,TRBV7-8,TRBD2,TGTGCCAGCAGCTTAGTCGGGACTAACTACAATGAGCAGTTCTTC,CASSLVGTNYNEQFF
TRBJ2-5,-,TRBV7-2,TRBD2,TGTGCCAGCAGCTTATTGCCGGGAGGAACCCAGTACTTC,CASSLLPGGTQYF
TRBJ2-1,-,TRBV7-9,TRBD2,TGTGCCAGCAGAAAGGGACTAGCGGGAGACAATGAGCAGTTCTTC,CASRKGLAGDNEQFF
TRBJ2-3,-,TRBV7-2,-,TGTGCCAGCAGCTTAGGAGACGGGGCGGCGGATACGCAGTATTTT,CASSLGDGAADTQYF
TRBJ2-7,-,TRBV7-2,TRBD1,TGTGCCAGCAGCTCGCACGGGGGACAGGCAACTTACGAGCAGTACTTC,CASSSHGGQATYEQYF
TRBJ2-1,once,TRBV12-3/TRBV12-4,-,TGTGCCAGCACCCCGGGGCCCAGGCATGAGCAGTTCTTC,CASTPGPRHEQFF
TRBJ2-7,-,TRBV7-6,-,TGTGCCAGCAGCTTCAACGAGGGATACTACGAGCAGTACTTC,CASSFNEGYYEQYF
TRBJ2-5,-,TRBV6-8,-,TGTGCCAGCGCGACCGGGACAACCCAAGAGACCCAGTACTTC,CASATGTTQETQYF
TRBJ2-5,few,TRBV6-2/TRBV6-3,TRBD2,TGTGCCAGCAGAGAAGGACTAGCGGGAGTGGAGACCCAGTACTTC,CASREGLAGVETQYF
TRBJ2-5,medium-sized,TRBV6-1,-,TGTGCCAGCAGTTCAGGACCCTATAATTCACCCCTCCACTTC,CASSSGPYNSPLHF
TRBJ1-1,many,TRBV11-2,-,TGTGCCAGCAGCTTCACACTGAGCACTGAAGCTTTCTTT,CASSFTLSTEAFF
TRBJ2-1,-,TRBV6-2/TRBV6-3,TRBD2,TGTGCCAGCAGTTACCTGCCCCGCGGGGGGCCGCAGTTCTTC,CASSYLPRGGPQFF
TRBJ2-4,-,TRBV7-2,TRBD2,TGTGCCAGCAGCTTACGAGCCGTCGGGCTAGCGGAAAACATTCAGTACTTC,CASSLRAVGLAENIQYF